The entry below gives a single T cell receptor beta chain sequence along with its context. The antigen remains unidentified. The data were obtained in a study of PD-1 blockade in classical Hodgkin lymphoma. General study findings and limits: Significantly greater TCR diversity emerged by C4D1 in CD4+ cells but not CD8+ cells.

TCRdb keeps only in-frame clones here, not all; method: immunoSEQ multiplex PCR. The sample gives some 25,000 clones, 78% of which show up once; roughly 35% is in the top ten. All patients experienced relapse after autologous stem cell transplantation, and brentuximab vedotin exposure was variable. Complete response, partial response or progressive disease made up the best responses. Trimming removed 0 bases at V and 0 bases at J, with 3 bases between. Germline V gives CDR1 MNHNY, CDR2 SVGAGI (reference sequence). The CDR3 has 13 residues. The chain couples TRBV6-6 to TRBJ2-7; D gene unclear. This TCR was sampled from a human donor with classical Hodgkin lymphoma. Sequencing was performed on peripheral blood mononuclear cells (PBMCs), taken before the second cycle of nivolumab. The CDR3 region is CASSYSSSYEQYF. The CDR3, as DNA: TGTGCCAGCAGTTACTCAAGCTCCTACGAGCAGTACTTC.